This TCR beta chain is from a study of shared clonotypes between healthy human individuals. General study findings and limits: The expectation was that sequencing depth would affect clonotype sharing among donors. As a rule, naive subsets had a larger estimated richness than memory subsets.

Terminally differentiated effector memory CD45RA+ cells were excluded by CCR7 positive selection of CD45RO-negative cells. The data were produced by immunoSEQ multiplex PCR, yet TCRdb's version contains in-frame clones alone and is incomplete. The sample lists over 2,000,000 clones, approximately 92% occurring once. Trimming removed 3 bases at V and 2 bases at J, with 10 bases between. Per germline, CDR1 SQVTM and CDR2 ANQGSEA. The CDR3 runs to 13 residues. To note about this clone: As yet, its antigen is unknown.

The chain has TRBV29-1 and TRBJ1-2; D is ambiguous. The receptor was isolated from a man aged 18 to 30 in good health. Some clones in this sample may be carry-over from other donors' samples. Sequenced: naive CD8+ T cells from PBMCs. CDR3 DNA: TGCAGCGTTGAGGGCAGGCACAACTATGGCTACACCTTC. The encoded protein is CSVEGRHNYGYTF.